This T cell receptor (beta chain) was sequenced in a study of blood T cell repertoires in COVID-19. The CDR3 spans 15 residues. Germline V gene data show CDR1 as SGHTA and CDR2 as FQGNSA. The trim removed 6 bases at V and 7 bases at J, leaving 10 bases unmatched. Assay used: immunoSEQ multiplex PCR; TCRdb lists only in-frame clones, some missing. Among approximately 150,000 clones listed, roughly 86% were seen once. This receptor was identified in a human donor with acute or convalescent COVID-19. The donor label of this sample is uncertain. The chain has TRBV7-2 and TRBJ2-1; 9 bases are shared with TRBD1. Sequencing used peripheral blood. CDR3 sequence reads: CASRAADRGWNEQFF. CDR3 sequence (DNA): TGTGCCAGCAGAGCCGCGGACAGGGGTTGGAATGAGCAGTTCTTC. Supplemented by reference TRBV7-2 and TRBJ2-1, the full variable domain reads GAGVSQSPSNKVTEKGKDVELRCDPISGHTALYWYRQSLGQGLEFLIYFQGNSAPDKSGLPSDRFSAERTGGSVSTLTIQRTQQEDSAVYLCASRAADRGWNEQFFGPGTRLTVL.